This T cell receptor beta chain emerged from a study of blood T cell repertoires in COVID-19 (dated by TCRdb to between 2020 and 2021). About the full investigation: Samples from collaborators originated in the United States, Italy and Spain and spanned both the acute and convalescent phases of COVID-19. The repertoires were released in a freely available public database intended as a resource for research on the immune response to SARS-CoV-2. The prospective study material was composed of cDNA or gDNA derived from T cells, B-cell-depleted T cells, or PBMCs. The dataset comprised deeply sampled blood TCRbeta repertoires from subjects exposed to, actively infected with, or recovered from COVID-19. Samples came from the ongoing ImmuneRACE study (first 160 participants) plus 1,254 subjects from 6 global collaborators. A de-identified subject ID, COVID-19 status, age in years and sex were almost always included in the sample metadata. Where HLA class I and class II types were available, the types were taken from metadata supplied by the sample provider, not from assay-based typing.

TCRbeta CDR3 regions were amplified from genomic DNA using the immunoSEQ Assay, a bias-controlled multiplex PCR. The paper's data handling went like this. The number of nucleated cells in each sample was estimated from the amplification of reference gene primers within the assay. To quantify the absolute abundance of each unique TCRbeta CDR3 rearrangement, sequence reads were collapsed and filtered. For each sample, productive Simpson clonality was calculated by taking the square root of Simpson's diversity index across productive rearrangements. This immuneACCESS table, as held by TCRdb, lists in-frame sequences with V and J called but not all clones. Of the missing ones, under half trace to an unresolved V gene in checked studies; the others have no known cause. V and J calls plus clone size are reproduced from that table; the DNA served to infer D and trimming. In this sample the table shows under 100,000 clones, about nine tenths of which occur a single time. The ten largest clones represent around 5.1% of the sample.

The CDR3 sequence holds 14 residues, the cysteine and phenylalanine included. Only the CDR3 DNA stays, 42 bases, in frame from base 1. A distance of 8 bases separates the germline ends of V and J, which lose 1 base and 4 bases respectively. CDR1 is given as LNHNV and CDR2 as YYDKDF, both from the germline V gene (reference sequence). Collaborating institutions collected whole blood in K2EDTA tubes following their own protocols. Collaborator samples were shipped for TCRbeta analysis as frozen whole blood, isolated PBMCs, or DNA extracted from either sample type. Study-wide conclusions, independent of this receptor: The quantity of clinical and demographic metadata differed by source and by participant and was supplied without curation.

Regarding this clone: Its antigen is currently not known. There are no base qualities to consult, and no much larger clone falls within one base.

The TCR comes from a man aged 45 to 65 with acute or convalescent COVID-19. The material sequenced was peripheral blood. The chain employs TRBV15 and TRBJ2-1, with the D gene uncertain. The DNA is as follows: TGTGCCACCAGCAGAGCGCTTAGTTACAATGAGCAGTTCTTC. This encodes CATSRALSYNEQFF.